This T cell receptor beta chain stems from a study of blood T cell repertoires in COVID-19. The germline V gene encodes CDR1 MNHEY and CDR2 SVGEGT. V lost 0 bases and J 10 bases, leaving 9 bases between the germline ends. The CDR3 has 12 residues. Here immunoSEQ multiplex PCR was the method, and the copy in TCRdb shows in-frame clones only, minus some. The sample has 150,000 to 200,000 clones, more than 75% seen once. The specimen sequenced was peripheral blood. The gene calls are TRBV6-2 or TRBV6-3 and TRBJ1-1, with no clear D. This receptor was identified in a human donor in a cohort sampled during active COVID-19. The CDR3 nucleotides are TGTGCCAGCAGTTACTCGAGTCTCGGAGCTTTCTTT. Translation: CASSYSSLGAFF.